These 24 T cell receptor beta chains were all obtained from the same sample, sequenced in a study of Ad26.COV2.S vaccination and SARS-CoV-2 variants. Treatment denoted: roughly 19 received Ad26.COV2.S at low or high dose, single or two shots; about 5 received placebo; per-sample allocation not given. Day 63 following the first vaccine or placebo injection was when the samples were taken. Using immunoSEQ multiplex PCR, the repertoire was profiled, and TCRdb retains in-frame clones only, with some absent. The sample includes about 350,000 clones, around 89% of them seen just once. The sample here was peripheral blood, taken in a trial of Ad26.COV2.S vaccine versus placebo. These receptors were taken from a person between 18 and 65 years old who received the Ad26.COV2.S COVID-19 vaccine or a placebo.

The chain recombines TRBV27 with TRBJ2-3, with D perhaps TRBD1 or TRBD2 (6 bases each). The CDR3 length is 14 residues. The germline V and J ends were trimmed by 0 bases and 5 bases, with 9 bases remaining between them. Germline V lookup: CDR1 MNHEY, CDR2 SMNVEV (reference sequence). The chain's CDR3 is CASSLSGGLDTQYF. The DNA of the CDR3 is TGTGCCAGCAGTTTATCGGGGGGCCTAGATACGCAGTATTTT.

This clone was observed once. The chain carries TRBV19 and TRBJ1-1, with D perhaps matching TRBD1 (5 bases). The CDR3 contains 15 residues. Per germline, CDR1 LNHDA and CDR2 SQIVND (reference sequence). V lost 7 bases and J 1 base, leaving 16 bases between the germline ends. This CDR3 reads CASTLGGAENTEAFF. CDR3 nucleotide sequence: TGTGCCAGTACCCTGGGCGGGGCAGAGAACACTGAAGCTTTCTTT.

The chain links TRBV29-1 to TRBJ2-7; D is unresolved. V was pared by 7 bases and J by 2 bases, with 12 bases between. There are 12 residues in the CDR3. CDR1 and CDR2 (germline): SQVTM, ANQGSEA. The CDR3 coding sequence is TGCAGCGGTGCCAACAGACCCTACGAGCAGTACTTC. It yields the protein CSGANRPYEQYF.

As DNA, the CDR3 is TGTGCCAGCAGCCTGACGGGACTAGCGGGAGAGACCCAGTACTTC. It encodes CASSLTGLAGETQYF. The rearrangement links TRBV7-9 to TRBJ2-5; TRBD2 matches at 12 bases. The CDR3 has 15 amino acids. After removal of 5 bases from V and 4 bases from J, the junction contained 5 bases not matched to a gene. Germline CDR1 reads SEHNR; CDR2 reads FQNEAQ (reference sequence).

V gene TRBV6-6 combines with J gene TRBJ1-2; D is possibly TRBD1 (6 bases). The CDR3 runs 11 residues. V was trimmed by 6 bases and J by 4 bases, leaving 6 bases between them. CDR1 and CDR2 from the germline V gene are MNHNY and SVGAGI (reference sequence). CDR3 bases: TGTGCCAGCAGGGGGGCCTATGGCTACACCTTC. This gives the protein CASRGAYGYTF.

The chain joins TRBV9 to TRBJ2-7; 7 bases match TRBD2. Germline V gene data show CDR1 as SGDLS and CDR2 as YYNGEE. The CDR3 totals 14 residues. V lost 6 bases and J lost 0; bases outside the gene matches: 6. This CDR3 is CASNPSGSSYEQYF. The CDR3, as DNA: TGTGCCAGCAATCCTAGCGGAAGCTCCTACGAGCAGTACTTC.

The CDR3 DNA is TGTGCCAGTAGTACTCCAGGGATTTATCAGCCCCAGCATTTT. This gives the protein CASSTPGIYQPQHF. The chain couples TRBV19 to TRBJ1-5; possibly TRBD1 for D (5 bases). The CDR3 totals 14 residues. Germline CDR1 LNHDA, CDR2 SQIVND (reference sequence). V lost 4 bases and J 5 bases, leaving 12 bases between the germline ends.

The V gene is TRBV28, the J gene TRBJ1-2, with D uncertain. The CDR3 extends over 13 amino acids. Per the germline V gene, CDR1 is MDHEN and CDR2 is SYDVKM. Trimming removed 4 bases at V and 4 bases at J, with 10 bases between. CDR3 region: CASSSSSVYGYTF. The CDR3 DNA follows: TGTGCCAGCAGTTCCAGCTCGGTCTATGGCTACACCTTC.

The V and J genes are TRBV10-3 and TRBJ1-5; no definite D call. There are 13 residues in the CDR3. Germline V gene data show CDR1 as ENHRY and CDR2 as SYGVKD. The germline V and J ends were trimmed by 6 bases and 0 bases, with 6 bases remaining between them. The CDR3 DNA is TGTGCCATCAGCCTATCTAGCAATCAGCCCCAGCATTTT. Protein: CAISLSSNQPQHF.

The table lists this clone with a count of one. This rearrangement joins TRBV10-1 to TRBJ2-2; D is perhaps TRBD1 or TRBD2 (5 bases each). CDR1 WNHNN and CDR2 SYGVQD come from the germline V gene (reference sequence). There are 13 residues in the CDR3. V dropped 8 bases and J dropped 6 bases, with 13 bases sitting between them. The CDR3 here is CASSLEGPGELFF. The CDR3 bases are TGCGCCAGCTCCCTCGAGGGGCCCGGGGAGCTGTTTTTT.

The chain carries TRBV2 and TRBJ2-3; D call uncertain. The germline V gene encodes CDR1 SNHLY and CDR2 FYNNEI. This CDR3 is built from 15 residues. V was trimmed by 7 bases and J by 1 base, leaving 15 bases between them. Here the CDR3 DNA reads TGTGCCAGCACGTTGCTTCTGGGTGGCACAGATACGCAGTATTTT. It codes for CASTLLLGGTDTQYF.

This chain links TRBV6-5 with TRBJ1-2; 9 bases agree with TRBD1. Germline CDR1 is MNHEY and CDR2 is SVGAGI. V was pared by 6 bases and J by 4 bases, with 9 bases of the junction left unmatched. The CDR3 totals 15 residues. The CDR3 DNA is TGTGCCAGCAGACCGAGGACAGGGGAAAGCTATGGCTACACCTTC. As protein: CASRPRTGESYGYTF.

Only one count was recorded for this clone. The V call is TRBV4-2, the J call TRBJ1-2, with D possibly matching TRBD1 (5 bases). V dropped 3 bases and J dropped 10 bases, with 18 bases sitting between them. This CDR3 is built from 14 residues. From germline, CDR1 is LGHNA and CDR2 YNFKEQ. This chain's CDR3 is CASSHAEGTLFYTF. CDR3 sequence (DNA): TGTGCCAGCAGCCACGCCGAGGGGACGTTATTCTACACCTTC.

This clone has only a few counts. The chain combines TRBV10-1 with TRBJ1-5; D remains ambiguous. Germline values: CDR1 WNHNN, CDR2 SYGVQD (reference sequence). Trimming cost V 8 bases and J 0 bases, with 14 bases left between them. This CDR3 contains 15 residues. The CDR3 DNA reads TGCGCCAGCCCTAGAGAGAGTCATAGCAATCAGCCCCAGCATTTT. Protein product: CASPRESHSNQPQHF.

To note about this clone: The junction departs from the called germline gene at one end, perhaps through a read error. The sample has other DNA sequences that encode this CDR3 too. V usage is TRBV7-2 and J usage is TRBJ2-5; 12 bases line up with TRBD2. The length of the CDR3 is 14 residues. Germline loops: CDR1 SGHTA, CDR2 FQGNSA. This CDR3 reads CASSLAGGVETQYF. The DNA for the CDR3 is TGTGCCAGCAGCCTAGCGGGAGGGGTCGAGACCCAGTACTTC.

The V gene is TRBV7-2, the J gene TRBJ2-7, with TRBD2 matching 7 bases. The junction had 4 bases not matched to a gene; V was cut back by 3 bases and J by 2 bases. The germline gives CDR1 SGHTA, CDR2 FQGNSA. This CDR3 has 14 residues. As DNA, the CDR3 is TGTGCCAGCAGCTTCGCACGGGGGGCCTACGAGCAGTACTTC. Amino acids: CASSFARGAYEQYF.

J is TRBJ2-7 and V is TRBV7-9; TRBD2 is a possible D gene (5 bases). Trimming shortened V by 2 bases and J by 3 bases, and 8 bases separated the two germline ends. There are 13 residues in the CDR3. In germline, CDR1 is SEHNR, CDR2 FQNEAQ (reference sequence). The CDR3 is CASSLSGIYEQYF. CDR3 nucleotide sequence: TGTGCCAGCAGCTTATCCGGGATCTACGAGCAGTACTTC. Full variable domain (outside the CDR3, taken from reference TRBV7-9 and TRBJ2-7): DTGVSQNPRHKITKRGQNVTFRCDPISEHNRLYWYRQTLGQGPEFLTYFQNEAQLEKSRLLSDRFSAERPKGSFSTLEIQRTEQGDSAMYLCASSLSGIYEQYFGPGTRLTVT.

The chain carries TRBV5-1 and TRBJ2-3; 13 positions agree with TRBD2. J was trimmed by 7 bases and V by 4 bases; bases with no gene match: 9. CDR3 size: 16 residues. CDR1 and CDR2 from the germline V gene are SGHRS and YFSETQ. The CDR3 region is CASSGRTSGGSNTQYF. The DNA of the CDR3 is TGCGCCAGCAGCGGGCGGACTAGCGGGGGCTCGAATACGCAGTATTTT.

The CDR3 loop reads CASSQITNEKLFF. DNA of the CDR3: TGTGCCAGCAGCCAAATAACTAATGAAAAACTGTTTTTT. The chain uses TRBV7-2 and TRBJ1-4; no firm D call. Per the germline V gene, CDR1 is SGHTA and CDR2 is FQGNSA. This CDR3 comprises 13 residues. V gave up 5 bases and J gave up 1 base, with 5 bases separating them.

J is TRBJ2-3 and V is TRBV7-6, with TRBD2 identical over 12 bases. CDR3 length: 15 amino acids. Germline lookup yields CDR1 SGHVS and CDR2 FNYEAQ. V was pared by 5 bases and J by 3 bases, with 3 bases of the junction left unmatched. This CDR3 is CASSITSGRTDTQYF. CDR3 bases: TGTGCCAGCAGCATAACTAGCGGGAGGACAGATACGCAGTATTTT.

J is TRBJ2-2 and V is TRBV7-2; D may be TRBD1 or TRBD2 (6 bases each). Germline V lookup: CDR1 SGHTA, CDR2 FQGNSA. Trimming took 7 bases from V and 2 from J, leaving 14 bases between them. The CDR3 consists of 15 residues. The CDR3 region has the DNA TGTGCCAGCACCTTTCGGGGGCCCAACACCGGGGAGCTGTTTTTT. It translates to CASTFRGPNTGELFF.

J is TRBJ1-5 and V is TRBV6-2 or TRBV6-3; no clear D. CDR3 length: 14 residues. CDR1 and CDR2 from the germline V gene are MNHEY and SVGEGT. The V and J ends lost 3 bases and 4 bases respectively, with 10 bases between them. The CDR3 region has the DNA TGTGCCAGCAGTTATAACAGCGAGAATCAGCCCCAGCATTTT. Amino acids: CASSYNSENQPQHF.

The rearrangement links TRBV7-9 to TRBJ1-2; tentatively, D is TRBD1 (5 bases). This CDR3 contains 16 residues. Trimming cost V 5 bases and J 1 base, with 17 bases left between them. Germline CDR1 SEHNR, CDR2 FQNEAQ (reference sequence). Here the CDR3 reads CASSGGFGGVNYGYTF. CDR3 DNA: TGTGCCAGCAGCGGAGGATTCGGGGGGGTTAACTATGGCTACACCTTC. Using reference TRBV7-9 and TRBJ1-2 for the parts outside the CDR3, the full variable domain is DTGVSQNPRHKITKRGQNVTFRCDPISEHNRLYWYRQTLGQGPEFLTYFQNEAQLEKSRLLSDRFSAERPKGSFSTLEIQRTEQGDSAMYLCASSGGFGGVNYGYTFGSGTRLTVV.

This clone was seen just once. V and J are TRBV5-6 and TRBJ2-7; a weak D match, TRBD2 (6 bases). CDR1 and CDR2 from the germline V gene are SGHDT and YYEEEE. The CDR3 length is 17 residues. The ends were cut back, 4 bases at V and 7 bases at J, with 27 bases in the middle. The CDR3: CASSRRELKASAREQYF. The CDR3 DNA is TGTGCCAGCAGCCGGCGGGAACTGAAGGCGTCAGCTAGGGAGCAGTACTTC.